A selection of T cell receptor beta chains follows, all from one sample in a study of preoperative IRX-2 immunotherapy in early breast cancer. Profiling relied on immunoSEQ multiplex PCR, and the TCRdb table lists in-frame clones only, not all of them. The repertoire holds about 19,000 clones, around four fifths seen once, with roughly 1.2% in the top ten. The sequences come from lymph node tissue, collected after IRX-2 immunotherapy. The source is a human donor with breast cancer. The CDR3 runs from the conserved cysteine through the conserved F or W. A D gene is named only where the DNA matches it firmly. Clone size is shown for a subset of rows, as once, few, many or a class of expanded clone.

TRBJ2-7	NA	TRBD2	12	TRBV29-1	CSVASGTGEQYF	TGCAGCGTAGCTAGCGGGACGGGCGAGCAGTACTTC
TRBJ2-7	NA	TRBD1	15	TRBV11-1	CASSLTGGASYEQYF	TGTGCCAGCAGCCTAACAGGGGGTGCCTCCTACGAGCAGTACTTC
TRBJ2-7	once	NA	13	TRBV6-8	CASRVDTDYEQYF	TGTGCCAGCAGGGTAGACACCGACTACGAGCAGTACTTC
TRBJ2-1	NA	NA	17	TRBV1	CASSQEKWGTYYNEQFF	TGCGCCAGCAGCCAAGAGAAATGGGGGACGTACTACAATGAGCAGTTCTTC
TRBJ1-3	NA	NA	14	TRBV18	CASSPIGGGNTIYF	TGTGCCAGCTCACCGATCGGCGGTGGAAACACCATATATTTT
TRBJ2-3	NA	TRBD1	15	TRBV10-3	CAISELQDREDTQYF	TGTGCCATCAGTGAGTTGCAGGACAGGGAAGATACGCAGTATTTT
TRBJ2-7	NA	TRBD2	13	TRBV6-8	CVASGGPSYEQYF	TGTGTCGCGAGCGGGGGACCTTCTTACGAGCAGTACTTC
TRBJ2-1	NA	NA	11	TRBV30	CAWSLSNEQFF	TGTGCCTGGAGTTTGAGCAATGAGCAGTTCTTC
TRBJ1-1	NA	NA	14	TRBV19	CASSIGALNTEAFF	TGTGCCAGTAGTATTGGGGCTCTAAACACTGAAGCTTTCTTT
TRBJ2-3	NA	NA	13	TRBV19	CASSPRVTDTQYF	TGTGCCAGTAGCCCGAGGGTAACAGATACGCAGTATTTT
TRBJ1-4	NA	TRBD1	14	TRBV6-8	CAISAGTGYEKLFF	TGTGCCATCAGTGCCGGGACAGGGTATGAAAAACTGTTTTTT
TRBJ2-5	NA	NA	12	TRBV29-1	CSVATIQETQYF	TGCAGCGTTGCGACGATCCAAGAGACCCAGTACTTC
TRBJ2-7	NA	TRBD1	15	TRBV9	CASRDTGTGLYTQYF	TGTGCCAGCAGGGACACCGGGACAGGACTTTATACGCAGTACTTC
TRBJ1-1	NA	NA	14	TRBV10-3	CVISEEGLNTEAFF	TGTGTCATCAGTGAAGAGGGCTTGAACACTGAAGCTTTCTTT
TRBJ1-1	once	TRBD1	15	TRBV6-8	CASSARQGATTEAFF	TGTGCCAGCAGTGCCCGCCAGGGGGCTACCACTGAAGCTTTCTTT
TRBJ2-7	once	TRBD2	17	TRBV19	CASSTGLAGTLSYEQYF	TGTGCCAGTAGTACAGGACTAGCGGGAACTCTTTCCTACGAGCAGTACTTC
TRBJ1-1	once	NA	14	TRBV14	CASSQEGYGTEAFF	TGTGCCAGCAGCCAAGAGGGGTACGGGACTGAAGCTTTCTTT
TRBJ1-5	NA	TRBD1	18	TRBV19	CASRAGQILLNGNQPQHF	TGTGCCAGTAGGGCGGGACAGATACTCTTGAACGGCAATCAGCCCCAGCATTTT
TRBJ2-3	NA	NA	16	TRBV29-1	CSVKPRGLPGPDTQYF	TGCAGCGTTAAACCCCGGGGCCTACCCGGACCAGATACGCAGTATTTT
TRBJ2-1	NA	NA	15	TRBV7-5	CASSRQGSARNEQFF	TGTGCCAGCAGCCGCCAGGGTTCGGCACGCAATGAGCAGTTCTTC
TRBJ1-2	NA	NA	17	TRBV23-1	CASSQSWGGFENYGYTF	TGCGCCAGCAGTCAATCCTGGGGGGGTTTTGAAAACTATGGCTACACCTTC
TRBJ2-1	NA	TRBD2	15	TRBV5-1	CASTVLAGAYNEQFF	TGCGCCAGCACCGTACTAGCGGGAGCTTACAATGAGCAGTTCTTC
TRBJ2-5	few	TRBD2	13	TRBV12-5	CASGAGGRETQYF	TGTGCTAGTGGAGCGGGAGGGCGTGAGACCCAGTACTTC
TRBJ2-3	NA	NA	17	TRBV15	CATSRDAEAGAADTQYF	TGTGCCACCAGCAGAGATGCAGAGGCGGGGGCCGCAGATACGCAGTATTTT
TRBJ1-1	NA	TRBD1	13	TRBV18	CASSPGTDLRAFF	TGTGCCAGCTCGCCCGGGACAGATTTACGAGCTTTCTTT
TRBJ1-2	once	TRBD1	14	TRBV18	CASSPQDRGHGYTF	TGTGCCAGCTCACCACAAGACAGGGGGCATGGCTACACCTTC